Listed here is a single T cell receptor beta chain. Original processing methods: Amplification of reference gene primers was used by the study to estimate nucleated cell counts. Data came from immunoSEQ multiplex PCR; TCRdb stores just in-frame clones and leaves some out. Clone size and the V and J calls come from that table; the DNA yielded D and trimming. The repertoire has hundreds of thousands of clones, around 86% of them found once; the top ten carry 1.4% to 1.5%. The CDR3 runs to 15 residues. Germline trimming cut 8 bases from V and 5 bases from J; bases unmatched to any gene: 8. Germline CDR1 is PRHDT and CDR2 is FYEKMQ (reference sequence). These data originate in a study of blood T cell repertoires in COVID-19. On the study more broadly: Sample material is recorded as cDNA or gDNA derived from T cells, B-cell-depleted T cells, or PBMCs.

The sequenced sample was peripheral blood. The receptor comes from a woman aged 25 to 39 with active or convalescent COVID-19. V gene TRBV13 combines with J gene TRBJ2-5; 13 bases map to TRBD2. This chain's CDR3 is CASHTLAGGLETQYF. In DNA, the CDR3 is TGTGCCAGCCACACACTAGCGGGGGGGCTGGAGACCCAGTACTTC.